The sequence of this T cell receptor (beta chain) was determined in a study of OX40 agonist ivuxolimab in advanced cancers. Findings of the study overall: People who partly responded at 0.1-3.0 mg/kg had some of the least clonal expansion seen.

V gave up 6 bases and J gave up 4 bases, with 15 bases separating them. The germline V gene encodes CDR1 MNHEY and CDR2 SMNVEV (reference sequence). The CDR3 loop spans 14 amino acids. Assay used: immunoSEQ multiplex PCR; TCRdb lists only in-frame clones, some missing. The sample consists of 70,000 or so clones, over 80% of them appearing once. Turning to this clone: The antigen is unknown.

The receptor's source is an adult with an advanced solid tumor such as melanoma, head and neck, liver or kidney cancer. Sequences were derived from CD4+ or CD8+ T cells sorted from blood, sampled in a trial of the OX40 agonist ivuxolimab. The chain links TRBV27 to TRBJ1-2; D might be TRBD1 (6 bases). The CDR3 loop is CASSPYRAGYGYTF. CDR3 nucleotide sequence: TGTGCCAGCAGCCCCTACAGGGCTGGCTATGGCTACACCTTC.